Presented here are 21 T cell receptor beta chains from one specimen sequenced in a study of cytotoxic CD8 clonotypes in ibrutinib-treated CLL. Generated by immunoSEQ multiplex PCR, the TCRdb table keeps only in-frame clones and is missing some. The sample lists approximately 340,000 clones, approximately 67% occurring once. This specimen was PBMCs, taken after 36 months of ibrutinib treatment. The source is a human donor with chronic lymphocytic leukemia.

This clone was observed a handful of times. Additional DNA sequences in this sample encode the identical CDR3. The V and J genes are TRBV7-9 and TRBJ2-7, with no clear D. CDR3 size: 12 residues. Trimming pared 2 bases from V and 5 bases from J, leaving 7 bases between. Germline values: CDR1 SEHNR, CDR2 FQNEAQ (reference sequence). The CDR3 nucleotides are TGTGCCAGCAGCTTATGGGGTGACGAGCAGTACTTC. The encoded protein is CASSLWGDEQYF.

The rearrangement links TRBV5-6 to TRBJ2-7; TRBD1 or TRBD2 may be the D gene (6 bases each). Germline-derived CDR1 and CDR2 are SGHDT and YYEEEE. The CDR3 is 14 amino acids. With 3 bases removed from V and 0 bases from J, the gap between germline ends came to 10 bases. CDR3 nucleotide sequence: TGTGCCAGCAGCTGGGGGGCTACCTCCTACGAGCAGTACTTC. Amino acid sequence: CASSWGATSYEQYF.

This clone has just one count. The V and J genes are TRBV25-1 and TRBJ1-5, with D possibly matching TRBD1 (5 bases). V was clipped by 6 bases and J by 5 bases, with 8 bases between them. CDR1 is MGHDK, CDR2 SYGVNS, per germline. The CDR3 totals 12 residues. The chain's CDR3 is CASRRGDQPQHF. In DNA, the CDR3 is TGTGCCAGCAGGCGGGGGGATCAGCCCCAGCATTTT.

The sample holds a few counts of this clone. The rearrangement links TRBV7-8 to TRBJ2-3; 12 nucleotides match TRBD2. The germline V gene has CDR1 SGHVS and CDR2 FQNEAQ. The ends lost 0 bases at V and 4 bases at J; junction bases unmatched: 2. The CDR3 spans 16 residues. The CDR3 sequence: CASSLALAGGADTQYF. The CDR3 DNA reads as TGTGCCAGCAGCTTAGCGCTAGCGGGGGGGGCAGATACGCAGTATTTT. The full variable domain, with the rest looked up from reference TRBV7-8 and TRBJ2-3, is GAGVSQSPRYKVAKRGQDVALRCDPISGHVSLFWYQQALGQGPEFLTYFQNEAQLDKSGLPSDRFFAERPEGSVSTLKIQRTQQEDSAVYLCASSLALAGGADTQYFGPGTRLTVL.

This sequence joins TRBV11-2 and TRBJ2-7; no firm D call. Germline CDR1 and CDR2: SGHAT and FQNNGV. The V and J ends lost 0 bases and 2 bases respectively, with 8 bases between them. The length of the CDR3 is 14 residues. In nucleotides, the CDR3 is TGTGCCAGCAGCTTAGATGCAGTCCCCTACGAGCAGTACTTC. It is translated as CASSLDAVPYEQYF.

This clone was seen just once. The DNA of the CDR3 is TGTGCCACCAGCAGAGATGTGTGGGCAGACGATCAGCCCCAGCATTTT. This sequence encodes CATSRDVWADDQPQHF. This chain connects TRBV15 to TRBJ1-5; no firm D call. The CDR3 sequence is 16 residues long. V dropped 0 bases and J dropped 5 bases, with 14 bases sitting between them. CDR1 is LNHNV, CDR2 YYDKDF, per germline (reference sequence).

A single count supports this clone. The chain joins TRBV5-1 to TRBJ1-2; D perhaps matches TRBD1 (5 bases). Germline V gene lookup returns CDR1 SGHRS and CDR2 YFSETQ. V lost 0 bases to trimming and J lost 7 bases, with 16 bases between them. The CDR3 runs to 15 residues. DNA of the CDR3: TGCGCCAGCAGCTTGGAGGCCAGGGCGTGGGCTGGCTACACCTTC. It translates to CASSLEARAWAGYTF.

Only a few counts were recorded for this clone. V gene TRBV18 combines with J gene TRBJ1-1, with D maybe TRBD1 (5 bases). The CDR3 is made up of 14 amino acids. Germline assignment: CDR1 KGHSH and CDR2 LQKENI. The V end lost 0 bases, the J end lost 3 bases, and 8 bases lay between the germline ends. The CDR3 here is CASSPPGGYTEAFF. The CDR3 nucleotides read TGTGCCAGCTCACCACCGGGGGGTTACACTGAAGCTTTCTTT.

The rearrangement joins TRBV29-1 to TRBJ2-1, with 10 bases that match TRBD2. This CDR3 region has 15 residues. The germline V gene encodes CDR1 SQVTM and CDR2 ANQGSEA. The J segment lost 9 bases and the V segment lost 2 bases, leaving 10 bases of the junction unmatched. CDR3 DNA sequence: TGCAGCGTTGAAAGGACTAGCGGACTCAGGGGTGAGCAGTTCTTC. As protein: CSVERTSGLRGEQFF.

This clone was counted once. The chain couples TRBV4-1 to TRBJ1-1, with 9 bases identical to TRBD1. The CDR3 runs 16 residues. Germline V gives CDR1 MGHRA, CDR2 YSYEKL. V dropped 4 bases and J dropped 2; count of bases not matched to a gene: 8. CDR3 bases: TGCGCCAGCAGCCTTCGGACAGGGGCTATCAACACTGAAGCTTTCTTT. It specifies CASSLRTGAINTEAFF.

This chain connects TRBV11-2 to TRBJ2-7; perhaps TRBD1 as D (6 bases). The CDR3 spans 15 residues. Trimming removed 1 base from V and 1 base from J, with 11 bases in between. The germline V gene has CDR1 SGHAT and CDR2 FQNNGV. CDR3 coding DNA: TGTGCCAGCAGCTTAGTGGCCAGGGGTTCCTACGAGCAGTACTTC. This translates into CASSLVARGSYEQYF.

Many counts were recorded for this clone. The chain combines TRBV10-3 with TRBJ2-7, with 16 bases aligning to TRBD2. The CDR3 runs to 18 residues. Germline loops: CDR1 ENHRY, CDR2 SYGVKD. J was trimmed by 7 bases and V by 2 bases; bases with no gene match: 11. The DNA of the CDR3 is TGTGCCATCAGTGAGCCCCCCGGGACTAGCGGGAGGGCCAATGAGCAGTACTTC. This codes for CAISEPPGTSGRANEQYF.

V is TRBV7-6 and J is TRBJ2-7, with D unclear. The CDR3 has 13 residues. The V end lost 5 bases, the J end lost 2 bases, and 10 bases lay between the germline ends. The germline CDR1 and CDR2 sequences are SGHVS and FNYEAQ. The CDR3 DNA is TGTGCCAGCAGCCGGCTTAGAGCCTACGAGCAGTACTTC. Protein product: CASSRLRAYEQYF.

This clone has just a few counts. CDR3 sequence (DNA): TGTGCCAGCAGCTTAGAAACAGGGTATTCACCCCTCCACTTT. It codes for CASSLETGYSPLHF. The chain carries TRBV11-2 and TRBJ1-6, with D perhaps TRBD1 (6 bases). This CDR3 is 14 amino acids long. Trimming removed 0 bases from V and 8 bases from J, with 8 bases in between. The V gene's germline CDR1 is SGHAT and CDR2 FQNNGV.

The gene calls are TRBV6-6 and TRBJ1-3; maybe TRBD1 (5 bases). The germline V gene encodes CDR1 MNHNY and CDR2 SVGAGI (reference sequence). The CDR3 loop spans 16 amino acids. V was shortened by 0 bases and J by 1 base, with 10 bases between the two germline ends. CDR3 nucleotide sequence: TGTGCCAGCAGTTACTCACGGACACAATCTGGAAACACCATATATTTT. It encodes CASSYSRTQSGNTIYF.

This clone was recorded a few times. The chain combines TRBV6-1 with TRBJ2-7; 8 bases agree with TRBD1. This CDR3 is built from 15 residues. Germline V gene lookup returns CDR1 MNHNS and CDR2 SASEGT. V lost 5 bases to trimming and J lost 9 bases; unmatched junction nucleotides: 15. CDR3 protein: CASSTRQGSPTRQYF. For the CDR3, the DNA is TGTGCCAGCAGTACCCGACAGGGGTCACCTACGAGGCAGTACTTC.

This clone turned up a few times. This rearrangement joins TRBV28 to TRBJ2-1, with TRBD2 identical over 7 bases. Germline values: CDR1 MDHEN, CDR2 SYDVKM. The CDR3 length is 12 residues. The trim removed 3 bases at V and 10 bases at J, leaving 3 bases unmatched. The CDR3, as DNA: TGTGCCAGCAGTTTCCCCGGGGGGGAGCAGTTCTTC. It yields the protein CASSFPGGEQFF.

The genes are TRBV6-5 and TRBJ2-5; maybe TRBD2 (5 bases). V lost 6 bases and J 0 bases, leaving 11 bases between the germline ends. Germline CDR1 reads MNHEY; CDR2 reads SVGAGI. CDR3 length: 14 amino acids. CDR3 sequence (DNA): TGTGCCAGCAGCCGACGGCGGGACCAAGAGACCCAGTACTTC. It encodes CASSRRRDQETQYF.

The chain has TRBV7-9 and TRBJ2-5; possible D gene TRBD2, 6 bases. Between the trimmed V and J ends, which lost 5 bases and 4 bases, there was a span of 14 bases. Per the germline V gene, CDR1 is SEHNR and CDR2 is FQNEAQ (reference sequence). This CDR3 spans 14 amino acids. The CDR3 DNA follows: TGTGCCAGCAGCCTGACACGGCGGGGAGAGACCCAGTACTTC. It encodes CASSLTRRGETQYF.

This clone was seen only once. The chain couples TRBV19 to TRBJ2-2; D is unclear. Germline CDR1 is LNHDA and CDR2 is SQIVND (reference sequence). This CDR3 spans 17 amino acids. V was shortened by 3 bases and J by 2 bases, with 16 bases between the two germline ends. This CDR3 reads CASSIDHGSHNTGELFF. Written as DNA, the CDR3 is TGTGCCAGTAGTATCGATCATGGATCTCACAACACCGGGGAGCTGTTTTTT.

The count of this clone is one. The V call is TRBV5-1, the J call TRBJ1-2; TRBD1 might be the D (5 bases). The CDR3 runs to 15 residues. In germline, CDR1 is SGHRS, CDR2 YFSETQ. The V end lost 1 base, the J end lost 6 bases, and 16 bases lay between the germline ends. The CDR3 DNA reads as TGCGCCAGCAGCTTGTTCCCGAGGGGTACCGATGGCTACACCTTC. It encodes CASSLFPRGTDGYTF.